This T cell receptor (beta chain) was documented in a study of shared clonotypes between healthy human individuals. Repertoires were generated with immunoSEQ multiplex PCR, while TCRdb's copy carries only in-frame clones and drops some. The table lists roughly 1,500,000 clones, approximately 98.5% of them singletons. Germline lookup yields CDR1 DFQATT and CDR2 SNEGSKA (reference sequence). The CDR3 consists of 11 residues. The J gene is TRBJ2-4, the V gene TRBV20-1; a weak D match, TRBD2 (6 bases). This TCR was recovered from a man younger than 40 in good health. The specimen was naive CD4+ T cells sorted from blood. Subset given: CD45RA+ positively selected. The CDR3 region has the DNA TGCTGGGGGGACGTCGAAAACATTCAGTACTTC. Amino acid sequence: CWGDVENIQYF.